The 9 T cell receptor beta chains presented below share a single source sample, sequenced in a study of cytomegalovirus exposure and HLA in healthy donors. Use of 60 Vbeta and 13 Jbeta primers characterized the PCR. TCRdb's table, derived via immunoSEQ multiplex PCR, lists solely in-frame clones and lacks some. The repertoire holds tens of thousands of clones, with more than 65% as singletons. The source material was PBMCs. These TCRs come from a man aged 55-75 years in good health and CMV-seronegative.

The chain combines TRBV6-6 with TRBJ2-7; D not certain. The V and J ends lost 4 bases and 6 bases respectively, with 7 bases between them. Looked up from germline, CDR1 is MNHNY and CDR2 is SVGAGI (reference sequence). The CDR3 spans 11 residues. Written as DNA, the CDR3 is TGTGCCAGCAGTTCGTCAGTCGAGCAGTACTTC. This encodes CASSSSVEQYF.

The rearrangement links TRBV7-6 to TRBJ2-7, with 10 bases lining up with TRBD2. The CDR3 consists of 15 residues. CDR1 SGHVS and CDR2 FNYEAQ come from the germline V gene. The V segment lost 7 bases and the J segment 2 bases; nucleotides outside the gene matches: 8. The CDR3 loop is CASIPLAGGAYEQYF. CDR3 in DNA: TGTGCCAGCATCCCGTTAGCGGGAGGAGCCTACGAGCAGTACTTC.

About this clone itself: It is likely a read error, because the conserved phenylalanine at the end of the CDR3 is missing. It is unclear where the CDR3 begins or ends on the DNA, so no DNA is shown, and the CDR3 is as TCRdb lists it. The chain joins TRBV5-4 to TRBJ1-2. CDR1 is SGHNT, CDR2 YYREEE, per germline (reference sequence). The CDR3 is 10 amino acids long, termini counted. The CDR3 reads CASSFRGGYS.

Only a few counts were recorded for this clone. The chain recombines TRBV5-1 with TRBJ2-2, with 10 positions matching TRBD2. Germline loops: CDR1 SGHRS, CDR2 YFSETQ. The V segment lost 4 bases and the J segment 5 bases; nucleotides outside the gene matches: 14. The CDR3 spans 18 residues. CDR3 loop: CASSQPLAGEIITGELFF. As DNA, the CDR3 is TGCGCCAGCAGCCAGCCCCTAGCGGGAGAAATAATAACCGGGGAGCTGTTTTTT.

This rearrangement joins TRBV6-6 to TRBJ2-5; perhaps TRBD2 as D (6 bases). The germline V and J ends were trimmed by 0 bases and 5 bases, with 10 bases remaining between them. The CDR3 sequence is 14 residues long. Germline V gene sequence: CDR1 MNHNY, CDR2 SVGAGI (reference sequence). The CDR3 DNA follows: TGTGCCAGCAGTTACTCTAGGGGAGGTGAGACCCAGTACTTC. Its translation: CASSYSRGGETQYF.

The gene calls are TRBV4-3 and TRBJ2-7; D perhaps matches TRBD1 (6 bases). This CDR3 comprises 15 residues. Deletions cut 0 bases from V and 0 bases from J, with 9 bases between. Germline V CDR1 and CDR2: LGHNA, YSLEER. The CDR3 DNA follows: TGCGCCAGCAGCCAAGAGGGGGCTCCCTCCTACGAGCAGTACTTC. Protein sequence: CASSQEGAPSYEQYF.

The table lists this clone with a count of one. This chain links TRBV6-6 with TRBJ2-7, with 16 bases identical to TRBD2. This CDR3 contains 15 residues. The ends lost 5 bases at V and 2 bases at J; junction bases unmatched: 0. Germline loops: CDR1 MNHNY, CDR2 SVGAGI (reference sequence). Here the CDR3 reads CASSGTSGRAYEQYF. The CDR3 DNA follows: TGTGCCAGCAGTGGGACTAGCGGGAGGGCCTACGAGCAGTACTTC.

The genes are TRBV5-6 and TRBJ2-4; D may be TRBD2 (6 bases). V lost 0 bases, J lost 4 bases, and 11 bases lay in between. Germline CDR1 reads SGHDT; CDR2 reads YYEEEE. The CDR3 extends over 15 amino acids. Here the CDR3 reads CASSLVVGLKNIQYF. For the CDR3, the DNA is TGTGCCAGCAGCTTGGTAGTCGGACTAAAAAACATTCAGTACTTC.

DNA for the CDR3: TGTGCCAGTAGTGACCAGGGAGGCGGTGAGCAGTTCTTC. Protein sequence: CASSDQGGGEQFF. The chain links TRBV19 to TRBJ2-1; D perhaps matches TRBD2 (6 bases). The CDR3 spans 13 residues. From germline, CDR1 is LNHDA and CDR2 SQIVND (reference sequence). The ends were cut back, 5 bases at V and 9 bases at J, with 14 bases in the middle.